These T cell receptor beta chains were read from a single sample in a study of blood T cell repertoires in COVID-19. The repertoire was sequenced with immunoSEQ multiplex PCR; TCRdb's copy has only in-frame clones and lacks some. The sample holds around 140,000 clones, roughly 79% seen once. The sequencing input was peripheral blood. The receptors come from a human donor in a cohort sampled during active COVID-19. Both conserved end residues are part of each CDR3. D genes are given only for firm matches. Size is omitted from some rows. Given values are once, few, many or a class for expanded clones.

clone size	D gene	J gene	V gene	CDR3 length	CDR3 DNA	CDR3 protein
-	-	TRBJ2-7	TRBV11-3	15	TGTGCCAGCAGCTCAAAAACAGGGACCACCTACGAGCAGTACTTC	CASSSKTGTTYEQYF
-	TRBD2	TRBJ2-1	TRBV12-5	22	TGTGCTAGTGGTTTGTTGCTTCCGGGGGCTAGCGGGAAGGGCGACTTATACAATGAGCAGTTCTTC	CASGLLLPGASGKGDLYNEQFF
-	TRBD1	TRBJ2-7	TRBV20-1	14	TGCAGTGCTAGTAGACAGGGCAGGCCTTACGAGCAGTACTTC	CSASRQGRPYEQYF
-	-	TRBJ2-7	TRBV18	13	TGTGCCAGCTCAGTAACTAGCACCTACGAGCAGTACTTC	CASSVTSTYEQYF
-	TRBD2	TRBJ2-3	TRBV7-9	16	TGTGCCAGCAGCGATCTTCGGGGGGATAGCACAGATACGCAGTATTTT	CASSDLRGDSTDTQYF
-	-	TRBJ2-3	TRBV9	14	TGTGCCAGCAGCGTAGCAGGGGGGCCTGATACGCAGTATTTT	CASSVAGGPDTQYF
-	-	TRBJ2-2	TRBV3-1/TRBV3-2	15	TGTGCCAGCAGCCAAGGGGCATTTTGGTCCGGGGAGCTGTTTTTT	CASSQGAFWSGELFF
once	TRBD1	TRBJ1-6	TRBV7-2	16	TGTGCCAGCAGCCTGAAGGCCGGGACAGGGGTTTCACCCCTCCACTTT	CASSLKAGTGVSPLHF
once	-	TRBJ2-1	TRBV2	15	TGTGCCAGCAGGAAACAGGGTGGGGACTACAATGAGCAGTTCTTC	CASRKQGGDYNEQFF
-	TRBD1	TRBJ2-7	TRBV11-3	15	TGTGCCAGCAGCAACGGACAGGGTGGCTCCTACGAGCAGTACTTC	CASSNGQGGSYEQYF
-	TRBD2	TRBJ2-3	TRBV7-2	17	TGTGCCAGCAGCTTAGCAGGACTAGCGGTTATCACAGATACGCAGTATTTT	CASSLAGLAVITDTQYF
once	-	TRBJ1-1	TRBV29-1	12	TGCAGCGTGGACAGAGTGAACACTGAAGCTTTCTTT	CSVDRVNTEAFF
-	-	TRBJ1-1	TRBV6-6	15	TGTGCCAGCAGTTACGGCGGGCAGGAGAACACTGAAGCTTTCTTT	CASSYGGQENTEAFF
-	-	TRBJ1-6	TRBV5-1	14	TGCGCCAGCAGCTTGATGGACAGAAGTTCACCCCTCCACTTT	CASSLMDRSSPLHF
-	TRBD2	TRBJ2-3	TRBV5-1	16	TGCGCCAGCAGCCCTAGCGGGAGGGGTGTCACAGATACGCAGTATTTT	CASSPSGRGVTDTQYF
-	TRBD2	TRBJ2-3	TRBV4-2	20	TGTGCCAGCAGCCAAGAATCCCCCCGGACTAGCGGGAGTTCCCCCTTAACGCAGTATTTT	CASSQESPRTSGSSPLTQYF
-	-	TRBJ1-5	TRBV24-1	15	TGTGCCACCAGTGATTCCGGGTCGGGCAATCAGCCCCAGCATTTT	CATSDSGSGNQPQHF